The 30 T cell receptor beta chains below all came from one sample that was sequenced in a study of CD8+ T cells in alopecia areata. Following RNA extraction, reverse transcription yielded cDNA that acted as the sequencing template. Assay: immunoSEQ multiplex PCR; the TCRdb copy retains only in-frame clones and omits some. The sample offers about 300,000 clones and no singletons, the top ten holding 1.2%. Sorting of pooled cutaneous lymph node cells used CD4, CD8alpha, NKG2D, NKG2ACE and other markers. Sequencing input: CD4+ T cells sorted from a lymph node. The receptors here all came from a C3H/HeJ mouse with alopecia areata. The mice in this strain carry MHC haplotype H2-k.

Of note for this clone: Gene and germline names: mouse. The read falls 4 residues short of the CDR3 end, and the missing part is taken from the germline J gene. The same CDR3 can be traced to other DNA sequences in this sample. The chain has TRBV1 and TRBJ2-3; a possible D gene is TRBD2 (6 bases). Germline lookup yields CDR1 NSQYPW and CDR2 LRSPGD (reference sequence). The CDR3 contains 15 residues. V was pared by 2 bases and J by 0 bases, with 9 bases between. CDR3 DNA (partial): TGCACCTGCAGTGCACCGACTGGCAGTGCAGAA. Translation: CTCSAPTGSAE. The CDR3 in full is CTCSAPTGSAETLYF.

With regard to this clone: Germline and genes: mouse. The DNA ends 4 residues before the CDR3 does, and the rest of the CDR3 is filled in from the germline J gene. This sequence joins TRBV13-3 and TRBJ2-1, with 8 bases matching TRBD1. Trimming removed 1 base from V and 4 bases from J; junction bases left unmatched: 4. The CDR3 sequence is 15 residues long. The V gene's germline CDR1 is NNHDY and CDR2 SYVADS. The CDR3 bases that were read are TGTGCCAGCAGTGATTCAGGGGGCCGATATGCT. Its protein product is CASSDSGGRYA. The whole CDR3 region reads CASSDSGGRYAEQFF.

The sample holds a few counts of this clone. The gene names here belong to mouse. The read ends 4 residues shy of where the CDR3 ends; the end is completed using the germline J gene. V gene TRBV5 combines with J gene TRBJ2-3, with 8 bases fitting TRBD2. The CDR3 spans 15 residues. V was clipped by 4 bases and J by 4 bases; unmatched bases: 7. CDR1 LGHNA and CDR2 YNLKQL come from the germline V gene (reference sequence). CDR3 residues: CASSRLGGNSETLYF. The DNA read from the CDR3 is TGTGCCAGCAGCCGCCTGGGGGGAAATTCAGAA.

Notes on this clone: Gene names are the mouse ones. The CDR3 loop is CASSEGLSPLYF. Partial CDR3 DNA: TGTGCCAGCAGTGAGGGACTTTCGCCC. The rearrangement uses TRBV13-1 and TRBJ1-6, with a possible D match to TRBD1 (5 bases). The CDR3 end is not reached by the read, which stops 3 residues before it; the germline J gene fills it in. TRBJ1-6 is an ORF, and what it does is uncertain. V lost 2 bases and J lost 9, with 6 bases in between. Germline assignment: CDR1 NSHNY and CDR2 SYGAGN. This CDR3 comprises 12 residues.

On this clone: Gene names denote mouse genes. The read stops 4 residues short of the end of the CDR3; the missing end is completed from the germline J gene. The chain employs TRBV13-3 and TRBJ2-7; D is possibly TRBD1 (6 bases). Germline V lookup: CDR1 NNHDY, CDR2 SYVADS. Trimming pared 5 bases from V and 3 bases from J, leaving 12 bases between. This CDR3 is built from 13 residues. The CDR3 reads CASRNREGYEQYF. CDR3 bases read: TGTGCCAGCAGGAACAGGGAAGGCTAT.

This clone was observed a handful of times. Gene names are mouse gene names. The read terminates 4 residues before the CDR3 end, so the remaining end is supplied by the germline J gene. The chain combines TRBV1 with TRBJ2-5; TRBD2 agrees at 8 bases. This CDR3 contains 14 residues. The germline CDR1 and CDR2 sequences are NSQYPW and LRSPGD (reference sequence). Incomplete CDR3 DNA: TGCACCTGCAGTCCCGGACTGGGCAAAGAC. This codes for CTCSPGLGKD. In full, the CDR3 reads CTCSPGLGKDTQYF.

Details on this clone: Genes and germline are mouse. With the read ending 4 residues before the CDR3 end, the germline J gene is used to fill in that end. The V and J genes are TRBV1 and TRBJ2-2; D might be TRBD2 (5 bases). This CDR3 spans 15 amino acids. Trimming pared 3 bases from V and 0 bases from J, leaving 8 bases between. CDR1 and CDR2 from the germline V gene are NSQYPW and LRSPGD (reference sequence). The sequenced CDR3 bases are TGCACCTGCAGTGCTGGGGAAGCAAACACCGGG. Translation: CTCSAGEANTG. The full CDR3 sequence reads CTCSAGEANTGQLYF.

A few counts support this clone. Gene and germline names: mouse. The sequenced fragment ends 3 residues before the CDR3 boundary, so the rest is inferred from the germline J gene. This specimen includes other DNA sequences encoding the same CDR3. The J gene is TRBJ1-6, the V gene TRBV19; TRBD1 agrees at 7 bases. TRBJ1-6 is an open reading frame, and its role is uncertain. The germline gives CDR1 FNHDT, CDR2 SITEND (reference sequence). The CDR3 has 14 residues. V gave up 0 bases and J gave up 7 bases; unmatched junction bases: 1. Partial CDR3 DNA: TGTGCCAGCAGTATAGGGGACAGAAATTCGCCC. Its translation: CASSIGDRNSP. The entire CDR3 sequence reads CASSIGDRNSPLYF.

A word on this clone: Gene names and germline refer to mouse. The read falls 4 residues short of the CDR3 end, and the missing part is taken from the germline J gene. The V call is TRBV13-1, the J call TRBJ1-1; weak D call: TRBD1 (5 bases). The CDR3 has 14 amino acids. Trimming stripped 1 base from V and 1 base from J, with 8 bases between. Germline V lookup: CDR1 NSHNY, CDR2 SYGAGN. CDR3 amino acids: CASSDHGQNTEVFF. The covered CDR3 bases are TGTGCCAGCAGTGATCATGGACAAAACACA.

This clone was seen a few times. The germline and genes are mouse ones. With the read ending 4 residues before the CDR3 end, the germline J gene is used to fill in that end. This sample includes further DNA sequences coding for the same CDR3. The J gene is TRBJ2-1, the V gene TRBV5, with 7 nucleotides matching TRBD2. Germline V lookup: CDR1 LGHNA, CDR2 YNLKQL (reference sequence). The CDR3 runs to 14 residues. Trimming took 0 bases from V and 4 from J; bases not matched to a gene: 0. The CDR3 protein is CASSQDGGYAEQFF. CDR3 DNA (partial): TGTGCCAGCAGCCAAGATGGGGGGTATGCT.

This clone showed up just a few times. Mouse germline and gene names are used. The read terminates 4 residues before the CDR3 end, so the remaining end is supplied by the germline J gene. This chain connects TRBV31 to TRBJ1-2; perhaps TRBD1 as D (5 bases). CDR1 is GKSSPN and CDR2 is SITVG in the germline V gene. The CDR3 runs to 14 residues. Between the trimmed V and J ends, which lost 1 base and 0 bases, there was a span of 9 bases. The CDR3 spells CAWSQDKANSDYTF. The CDR3 bases that were read are TGTGCCTGGAGTCAGGACAAAGCAAACTCC.

For this clone: Gene names denote mouse genes. The read terminates 4 residues before the CDR3 end, so the remaining end is supplied by the germline J gene. The chain has TRBV13-1 and TRBJ2-2; TRBD2 agrees at 12 bases. This CDR3 spans 18 amino acids. Trimming at V came to 1 base and at J to 3 bases, leaving 7 bases not matched to a gene. CDR1 and CDR2 from the germline V gene are NSHNY and SYGAGN. The CDR3 sequence: CASSDRLGGRSDTGQLYF. The DNA read from the CDR3 is TGTGCCAGCAGTGATCGACTGGGGGGGCGCTCGGACACCGGG.

This clone has more than one count but fewer than ten. Gene and germline names: mouse. CDR3: CTCSAEGGQGYAEQFF. CDR3 DNA (partial): TGCACCTGCAGTGCAGAGGGGGGACAGGGTTATGCT. The chain employs TRBV1 and TRBJ2-1; 9 bases are shared with TRBD1. The read gets to within 4 residues of the CDR3 end, and the germline J gene fills in the rest. The length of the CDR3 is 16 residues. The J segment lost 4 bases and the V segment lost 0 bases, leaving 4 bases of the junction unmatched. Germline V CDR1 and CDR2: NSQYPW, LRSPGD (reference sequence). Drawing the rest from reference TRBV1 and TRBJ2-1, the complete variable domain is VTLLEQNPRWRLVPRGQAVNLRCILKNSQYPWMSWYQQDLQKQLQWLFTLRSPGDKEVKSLPGADYLATRVTDTELRLQVANMSQGRTLYCTCSAEGGQGYAEQFFGPGTRLTVL.

As for this clone: The gene names here belong to mouse. The read comes to an end 3 residues before the CDR3 does, leaving the germline J gene to fill in the end. This chain uses TRBV1 with TRBJ1-6; perhaps TRBD1 as D (5 bases). TRBJ1-6 carries the ORF label, with uncertain function. Germline values: CDR1 NSQYPW, CDR2 LRSPGD (reference sequence). The V gene lost 0 bases and the J gene lost 2 bases, with 8 bases spanning the gap. The CDR3 consists of 16 residues. CDR3 bases read: TGCACCTGCAGTGCAGATGAAGGGGCCTATAATTCGCCC. Protein sequence: CTCSADEGAYNSP. The CDR3, in full, reads CTCSADEGAYNSPLYF.

Worth noting for this clone: The gene names given are mouse names. The read ends 4 residues early relative to the CDR3; the germline J gene fills the gap. The genes are TRBV13-1 and TRBJ2-3, with 8 bases lining up with TRBD2. The V gene end was trimmed by 0 bases and the J gene end by 3 bases; junction bases not matched to a gene: 3. Germline CDR1 and CDR2: NSHNY and SYGAGN. This CDR3 contains 15 residues. CDR3 DNA (partial): TGTGCCAGCAGTGATGCACACTGGGGGGCAGAA. Residues: CASSDAHWGAE. The entire CDR3 is CASSDAHWGAETLYF.

To note about this clone: The listed genes are named as in mouse. The read is 4 residues too short to cover the CDR3 end, so that end is filled in from the germline J gene. This sample also contains other DNA sequences that code for the same CDR3. V usage is TRBV13-3 and J usage is TRBJ2-1, with 11 bases lining up with TRBD1. The CDR3 totals 13 residues. Germline loops: CDR1 NNHDY, CDR2 SYVADS. The covered CDR3 bases are TGTGCCAGCAGCCGGGACAGGGGGACT. Encoded protein: CASSRDRGT. The entire CDR3 reads CASSRDRGTEQFF.

This clone has more than one count but fewer than ten. Genes and germline come from the mouse. The CDR3 end lies 4 residues beyond the end of the read and is filled in from the germline J gene. Other nucleotide sequences in the sample specify the same CDR3. The chain combines TRBV19 with TRBJ2-1; D is perhaps TRBD1 (6 bases). The CDR3 totals 14 residues. Trimming cost V 3 bases and J 2 bases, with 9 bases left between them. In germline, CDR1 is FNHDT, CDR2 SITEND (reference sequence). The CDR3 loop reads CASSTDRDYAEQFF. CDR3 DNA (partial): TGTGCCAGCAGTACGGACAGAGACTATGCT.

This clone has only a few counts. The gene names here belong to mouse. The read finishes 4 residues shy of the CDR3 end, and the germline J gene is used to complete it. The chain couples TRBV19 to TRBJ2-2, with 9 bases matching TRBD1. V lost 5 bases to trimming and J lost 2 bases; unmatched junction nucleotides: 7. The germline CDR1 and CDR2 sequences are FNHDT and SITEND (reference sequence). This CDR3 comprises 16 residues. The CDR3 here is CASRRTGDGNTGQLYF. CDR3 bases read: TGTGCCAGCAGGAGGACAGGGGATGGGAACACCGGG.

Comment on this clone: These gene names are mouse names. The read ends 4 residues before the CDR3 terminus; that terminus is restored from the germline J gene. The J gene is TRBJ1-1, the V gene TRBV1; maybe TRBD1 (5 bases). Deletions cut 1 base from V and 0 bases from J, with 6 bases between. The CDR3 length is 14 residues. The germline V gene encodes CDR1 NSQYPW and CDR2 LRSPGD (reference sequence). The part of the CDR3 DNA that was read is TGCACCTGCAGTGCAGGGGGCACAAACACA. Residues: CTCSAGGTNT. From start to end, the CDR3 is CTCSAGGTNTEVFF.

This clone appeared many times. Mouse gene names apply. The read finishes 4 residues shy of the CDR3 end, and the germline J gene is used to complete it. Other DNA sequences in this specimen translate into the identical CDR3. V usage is TRBV13-1 and J usage is TRBJ1-2; possibly TRBD1 for D (6 bases). The CDR3 loop spans 13 amino acids. Germline V gene sequence: CDR1 NSHNY, CDR2 SYGAGN. Deletions cut 2 bases from V and 1 base from J, with 6 bases between. CDR3 DNA, as far as it was read: TGTGCCAGCAGTGAGGGACAAAACTCC. The encoded protein is CASSEGQNS. The full CDR3 reads CASSEGQNSDYTF.

This clone has more than one count but fewer than ten. Gene names and germline match the mouse. The CDR3 extends 4 residues past the end of the read, so its final part is completed from the germline J gene. V and J are TRBV13-1 and TRBJ2-1, with 12 bases matching TRBD2. The CDR3 is made up of 15 amino acids. J gave up 5 bases and V 5 bases, and 5 bases lay outside the gene matches. CDR1 is NSHNY and CDR2 is SYGAGN in the germline V gene. CDR3 sequence reads: CASRSGTGGNAEQFF. Partial CDR3 DNA: TGTGCCAGCAGGTCAGGGACTGGGGGGAATGCT.

Worth noting for this clone: Mouse gene names and germline throughout. The CDR3 end is not reached by the read, which stops 4 residues before it; the germline J gene fills it in. The sample carries other DNA sequences with the same CDR3. The chain links TRBV31 to TRBJ2-2; D possibly corresponds to TRBD2 (6 bases). The V end lost 0 bases, the J end lost 1 base, and 9 bases lay between the germline ends. Germline assignment: CDR1 GKSSPN and CDR2 SITVG. This CDR3 spans 15 amino acids. The part of the CDR3 DNA that was read is TGTGCCTGGAGTCTGGGGGGTGGAAACACCGGG. It yields the protein CAWSLGGGNTG. The complete CDR3 sequence is CAWSLGGGNTGQLYF.

As concerns this clone: Each gene name is a mouse one. The read finishes 4 residues shy of the CDR3 end, and the germline J gene is used to complete it. The rearrangement links TRBV5 to TRBJ1-2; 8 bases align to TRBD1. V trimming: 4 bases; J trimming: 4 bases; junction bases outside the gene matches: 5. This CDR3 comprises 14 residues. Germline V CDR1 and CDR2: LGHNA, YNLKQL (reference sequence). CDR3 sequence reads: CASSPGQGSSDYTF. The covered CDR3 bases are TGTGCCAGCAGCCCAGGACAGGGAAGCTCC.

This clone occurred a few times. The gene symbols are mouse symbols. The read is 4 residues too short to cover the CDR3 end, so that end is filled in from the germline J gene. The gene calls are TRBV13-2 and TRBJ2-1; D might be TRBD2 (6 bases). The V end was cut by 0 bases, the J end by 2 bases, with 9 bases between. The CDR3 spans 15 residues. The germline V gene encodes CDR1 NNHNN and CDR2 SYGAGS (reference sequence). Here the CDR3 reads CASGDVPGDYAEQFF. The CDR3 DNA, read in part, is TGTGCCAGCGGTGATGTTCCTGGGGACTATGCT.

This clone has more than one count but fewer than ten. The listed genes are named as in mouse. CDR3 protein: CASSDFGNTEVFF. The covered CDR3 bases are TGTGCCAGCAGTGATTTTGGAAACACA. This rearrangement joins TRBV13-3 to TRBJ1-1; D not resolved. The read terminates 4 residues before the CDR3 end, so the remaining end is supplied by the germline J gene. This CDR3 comprises 13 residues. Germline assignment: CDR1 NNHDY and CDR2 SYVADS. V gave up 1 base and J gave up 1 base, with 5 bases separating them.

Comments on this clone: The genes and germline here are from mouse. Read data end 4 residues before the CDR3 end; the end is taken from the germline J gene. This rearrangement joins TRBV4 to TRBJ1-2, with 7 bases fitting TRBD1. V lost 5 bases to trimming and J lost 4 bases; unmatched junction nucleotides: 4. This CDR3 has 13 amino acids. CDR1 and CDR2 from the germline V gene are LGHDT and YNNKQL (reference sequence). This CDR3 reads CASSNRGGSDYTF. The DNA read from the CDR3 is TGTGCCAGCAGCAACAGGGGTGGCTCC.

The sample holds a few counts of this clone. The gene symbols are mouse symbols. Other DNA sequences in this sample translate to the same CDR3. CDR3 sequence: CASSDLGNTEVFF. Partial CDR3 DNA: TGTGCCAGCAGTGATTTGGGGAACACA. The chain combines TRBV13-1 with TRBJ1-1; unclear D gene. The read finishes 4 residues shy of the CDR3 end, and the germline J gene is used to complete it. Germline values: CDR1 NSHNY, CDR2 SYGAGN. The CDR3 runs to 13 residues. The V gene lost 1 base and the J gene lost 1 base, with 5 bases spanning the gap.

This clone was observed a few times. Germline and genes here are mouse. The read halts 4 residues ahead of the CDR3 end, with the missing end drawn from the germline J gene. The J gene is TRBJ2-2, the V gene TRBV13-1, with 8 nucleotides matching TRBD1. With V trimmed by 3 bases and J by 4 bases, 5 bases remained unmatched. The germline gives CDR1 NSHNY, CDR2 SYGAGN. CDR3 size: 15 residues. The part of the CDR3 DNA that was read is TGTGCCAGCAGTGGCCAGGGGGCTCCCACCGGG. As protein: CASSGQGAPTG. The CDR3, in full, reads CASSGQGAPTGQLYF.

This clone was seen a handful of times. The gene names given are mouse names. Sequencing ends 4 residues short of the CDR3 end; the germline J gene provides the rest. The chain links TRBV13-1 to TRBJ2-1; 8 bases agree with TRBD1. With V trimmed by 3 bases and J by 5 bases, 4 bases remained unmatched. CDR1 is NSHNY and CDR2 is SYGAGN in the germline V gene. The CDR3 runs to 14 residues. Partial CDR3 DNA: TGTGCCAGCAGTGGCAGGGGGCGCCATGCT. It specifies CASSGRGRHA. The whole CDR3 sequence is CASSGRGRHAEQFF.

As regards this clone: The germline and genes are mouse ones. Coverage ceases 4 residues before the CDR3 finishes, and the germline J gene fills in the end. The gene calls are TRBV13-3 and TRBJ2-3; 10 bases align to TRBD2. Per the germline V gene, CDR1 is NNHDY and CDR2 is SYVADS. V lost 0 bases to trimming and J lost 4 bases; unmatched junction nucleotides: 5. This CDR3 region has 16 residues. The CDR3 loop reads CASSDGWGGAPETLYF. The covered CDR3 bases are TGTGCCAGCAGTGATGGCTGGGGGGGCGCCCCAGAA.